This TCR beta chain was documented in a study of T cells in Graves' hyperthyroidism and ophthalmopathy. Findings and caveats of the study: Prediction of ophthalmopathy progression came a median roughly 6.6 months pre-onset. Peripheral blood also featured most of the thyroid clonotypes expanded above 0.001.

Regions amplified from RNA transcripts were the TCR beta CDR3 regions. Carried out on the TCR CDR3, a first-round RT-PCR used the HTBI primer set. TCRdb fed the multiplex PCR reads into MiXCR, producing one record per CDR3 protein. This table has about 130,000 distinct CDR3 sequences, roughly a fifth appearing once. Together with thyroid ultrasound, orbital computed tomography, serum thyroxine and TRAb, clinical symptoms were used for diagnoses. Before ophthalmopathy appeared, progressors gave blood at initial hyperthyroidism diagnosis. This clonotype was counted many times. Its specificity is not known. The source is a woman aged 50 to 60 with Graves' hyperthyroidism that later progressed to Graves' ophthalmopathy. Sequencing was performed on blood.

CDR3 sequence reads: CASSLWGGDGSPLHF. In DNA, the CDR3 is TGTGCCAGCAGTTTATGGGGAGGGGATGGGTCACCCCTCCACTTT. The V call is TRBV28, the J call TRBJ1-6, with D possibly being TRBD1 (5 bases). The CDR3 loop spans 15 amino acids. V shed 0 bases and J shed 10 bases, with 13 bases lying between them. The V gene's germline CDR1 is MDHEN and CDR2 SYDVKM. The full variable domain, completed using reference TRBV28 and TRBJ1-6, is DVKVTQSSRYLVKRTGEKVFLECVQDMDHENMFWYRQDPGLGLRLIYFSYDVKMKEKGDIPEGYSVSREKKERFSLILESASTNQTSMYLCASSLWGGDGSPLHFGNGTRLTVT.